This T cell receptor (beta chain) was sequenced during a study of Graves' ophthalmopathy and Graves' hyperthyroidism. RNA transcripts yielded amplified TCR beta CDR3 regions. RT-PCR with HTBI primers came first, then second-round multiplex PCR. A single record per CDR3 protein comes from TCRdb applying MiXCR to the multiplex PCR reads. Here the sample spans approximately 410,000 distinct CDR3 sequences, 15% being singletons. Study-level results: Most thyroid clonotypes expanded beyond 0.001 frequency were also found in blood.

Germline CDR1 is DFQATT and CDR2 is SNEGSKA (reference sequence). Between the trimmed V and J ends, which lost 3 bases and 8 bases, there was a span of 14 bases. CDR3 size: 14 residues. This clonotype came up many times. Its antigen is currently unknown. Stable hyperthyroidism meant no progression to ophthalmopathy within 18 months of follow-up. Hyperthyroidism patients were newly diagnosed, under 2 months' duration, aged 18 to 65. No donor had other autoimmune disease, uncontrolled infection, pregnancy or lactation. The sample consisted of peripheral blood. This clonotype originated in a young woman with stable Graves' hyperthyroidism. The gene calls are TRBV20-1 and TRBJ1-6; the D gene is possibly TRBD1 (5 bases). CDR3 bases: TGCAGTGCTAGGGAGGCCGGGGGGGATTCACCCCTCCACTTT. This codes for CSAREAGGDSPLHF.